This T cell receptor (beta chain) was documented in a study of blood T cell repertoires in COVID-19. Generated by immunoSEQ multiplex PCR, the TCRdb table keeps only in-frame clones and is missing some. The sample has 270,000 or so clones; approximately 84% are singletons. Germline V gene sequence: CDR1 MNHNY, CDR2 SVGAGI (reference sequence). The trim removed 5 bases at V and 10 bases at J, leaving 10 bases unmatched. This CDR3 comprises 14 residues. The receptor's source is a human donor with COVID-19, enrolled during active disease. The donor label of this sample is uncertain. The chain has TRBV6-6 and TRBJ1-5; 8 bases align to TRBD1. The sample comprised peripheral blood. In DNA form, the CDR3 reads TGTGCCAGCAGTAAACTAAATACAGGGGGACCCCAGCATTTT. Translated, it gives CASSKLNTGGPQHF.